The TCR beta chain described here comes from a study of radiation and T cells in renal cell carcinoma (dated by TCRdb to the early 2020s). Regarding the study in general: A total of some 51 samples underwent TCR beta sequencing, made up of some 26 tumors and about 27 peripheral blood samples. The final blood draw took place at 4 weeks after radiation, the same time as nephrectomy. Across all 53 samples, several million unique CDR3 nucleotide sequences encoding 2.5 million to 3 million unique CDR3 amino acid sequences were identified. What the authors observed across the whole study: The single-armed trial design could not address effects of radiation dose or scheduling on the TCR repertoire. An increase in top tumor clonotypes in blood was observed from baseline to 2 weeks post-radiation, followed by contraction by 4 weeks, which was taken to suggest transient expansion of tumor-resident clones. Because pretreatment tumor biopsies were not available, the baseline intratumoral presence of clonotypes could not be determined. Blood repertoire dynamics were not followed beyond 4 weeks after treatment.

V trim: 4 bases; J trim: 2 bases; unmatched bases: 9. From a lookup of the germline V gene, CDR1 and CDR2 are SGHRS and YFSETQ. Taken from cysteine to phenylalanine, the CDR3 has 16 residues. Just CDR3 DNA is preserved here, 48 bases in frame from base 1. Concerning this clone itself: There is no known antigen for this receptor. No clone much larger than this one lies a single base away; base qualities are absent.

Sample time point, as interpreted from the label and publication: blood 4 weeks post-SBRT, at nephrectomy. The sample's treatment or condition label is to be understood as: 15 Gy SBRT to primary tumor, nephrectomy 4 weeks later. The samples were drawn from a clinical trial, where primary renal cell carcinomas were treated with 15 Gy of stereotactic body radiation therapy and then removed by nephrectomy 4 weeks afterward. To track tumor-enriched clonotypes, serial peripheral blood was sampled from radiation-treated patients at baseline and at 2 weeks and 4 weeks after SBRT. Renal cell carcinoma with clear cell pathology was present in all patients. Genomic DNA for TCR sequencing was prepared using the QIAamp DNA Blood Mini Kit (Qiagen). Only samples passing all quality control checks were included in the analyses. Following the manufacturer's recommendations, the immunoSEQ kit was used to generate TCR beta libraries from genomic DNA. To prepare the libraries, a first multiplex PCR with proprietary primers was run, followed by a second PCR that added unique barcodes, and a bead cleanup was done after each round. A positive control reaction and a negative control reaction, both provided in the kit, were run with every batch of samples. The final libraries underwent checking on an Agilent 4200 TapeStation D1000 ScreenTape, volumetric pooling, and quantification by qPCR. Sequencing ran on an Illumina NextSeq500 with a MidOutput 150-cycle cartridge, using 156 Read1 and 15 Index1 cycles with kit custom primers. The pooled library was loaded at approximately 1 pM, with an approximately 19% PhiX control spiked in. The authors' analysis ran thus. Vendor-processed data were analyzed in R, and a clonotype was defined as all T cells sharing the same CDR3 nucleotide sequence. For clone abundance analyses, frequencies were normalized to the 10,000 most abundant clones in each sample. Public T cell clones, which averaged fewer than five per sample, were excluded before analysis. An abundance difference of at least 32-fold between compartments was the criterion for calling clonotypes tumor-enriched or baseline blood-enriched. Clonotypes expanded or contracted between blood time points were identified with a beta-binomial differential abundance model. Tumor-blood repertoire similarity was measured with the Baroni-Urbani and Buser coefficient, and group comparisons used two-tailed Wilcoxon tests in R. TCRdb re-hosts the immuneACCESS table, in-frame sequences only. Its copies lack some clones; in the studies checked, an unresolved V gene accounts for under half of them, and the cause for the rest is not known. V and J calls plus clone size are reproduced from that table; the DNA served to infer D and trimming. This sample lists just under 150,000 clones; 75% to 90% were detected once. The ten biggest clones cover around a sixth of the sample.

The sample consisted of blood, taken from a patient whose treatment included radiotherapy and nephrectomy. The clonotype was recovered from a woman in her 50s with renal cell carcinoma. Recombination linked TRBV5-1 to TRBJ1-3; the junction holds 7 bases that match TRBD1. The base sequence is TGCGCCAGCAGCCCGACAGGGATGAGGGCTGGAAACACCATATATTTT. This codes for CASSPTGMRAGNTIYF.